Each of the 23 T cell receptor beta chains below was sequenced from the same sample in a study of shared clonotypes between healthy human individuals. TCRdb keeps only in-frame clones here, not all; method: immunoSEQ multiplex PCR. The sample comprises millions of clones, more than 85% of which are singletons, and 0.39% rests with the top ten. The sample consisted of naive CD4+ T cells from PBMCs. Subset here: CD45RA+ positively selected. These receptors all stem from a man younger than 35 in good health. Some clones in this sample may be carry-over from other donors' samples.

The V call is TRBV7-9, the J call TRBJ2-5; TRBD1 agrees at 8 bases. The length of the CDR3 is 15 residues. The germline CDR1 and CDR2 sequences are SEHNR and FQNEAQ (reference sequence). Germline trimming cut 5 bases from V and 1 base from J; bases unmatched to any gene: 6. This chain's CDR3 is CASSPRQGIQETQYF. In DNA form, the CDR3 reads TGTGCCAGCAGCCCCAGACAGGGGATCCAAGAGACCCAGTACTTC.

V usage is TRBV5-1 and J usage is TRBJ2-1; possibly TRBD1 or TRBD2 for D (7 bases each). V lost 6 bases and J 7 bases, leaving 23 bases between the germline ends. The CDR3 has 16 amino acids. CDR1 is SGHRS and CDR2 is YFSETQ in the germline V gene. The CDR3 nucleotides are TGCGCCAGCATCGGGGGGCAAACAGGGGTCCGGAATGAGCAGTTCTTC. Its protein product is CASIGGQTGVRNEQFF.

A remark on this clone: This CDR3 is also generated by other DNA sequences in the sample. The chain combines TRBV28 with TRBJ1-2; the D is unclear. V was trimmed by 3 bases and J by 8 bases, leaving 7 bases between them. The CDR3 sequence is 11 residues long. Germline values: CDR1 MDHEN, CDR2 SYDVKM. The chain's CDR3 is CASSFSRGYTF. In DNA form, the CDR3 reads TGTGCCAGCAGTTTTTCCAGGGGCTACACCTTC.

For this clone: The junction and the germline gene differ at one end; a read error may be behind it. This chain's CDR3 is CASREGQVHQPQHF. The CDR3 DNA is TGTGCCAGCAGGGAAGGACAGGTACATCAGCCCCAGCATTTT. The V and J genes are TRBV6-1 and TRBJ1-5; 7 positions match TRBD1. There are 14 residues in the CDR3. Looked up from germline, CDR1 is MNHNS and CDR2 is SASEGT.

This clone came up a few times. The chain joins TRBV19 to TRBJ2-1; 8 bases line up with TRBD2. With V trimmed by 3 bases and J by 7 bases, 5 bases remained unmatched. This CDR3 region has 14 residues. CDR1 and CDR2 (germline): LNHDA, SQIVND (reference sequence). The CDR3 DNA follows: TGTGCCAGTAGTATGGGGAGCGGGAGAAATGAGCAGTTCTTC. Encoded protein: CASSMGSGRNEQFF.

The chain employs TRBV27 and TRBJ2-1; TRBD2 matches 9 bases. The germline CDR1 and CDR2 sequences are MNHEY and SMNVEV (reference sequence). Trimming took 6 bases from V and 0 from J; bases not matched to a gene: 18. The CDR3 has 20 amino acids. CDR3 DNA sequence: TGTGCCAGCAGACGGAGGACTAGCGACCTTGGTTCCAGCTCCTACAATGAGCAGTTCTTC. This codes for CASRRRTSDLGSSSYNEQFF.

This chain joins TRBV5-4 and TRBJ2-3; D is unclear. V was pared by 4 bases and J by 0 bases, with 9 bases between. In germline, CDR1 is SGHNT, CDR2 YYREEE (reference sequence). This CDR3 has 14 residues. CDR3 nucleotide sequence: TGTGCCAGCAGCCCCACCGTCAGCACAGATACGCAGTATTTT. Protein product: CASSPTVSTDTQYF.

This clone has just a few counts. The chain recombines TRBV9 with TRBJ1-1; D is unresolved. CDR3 size: 13 residues. V lost 0 bases and J 11 bases, leaving 14 bases between the germline ends. CDR1 SGDLS and CDR2 YYNGEE come from the germline V gene. The CDR3 nucleotides read TGTGCCAGCAGCGTAGAGCAGCTCTCGGTCGCTTTCTTT. Its translation: CASSVEQLSVAFF.

This CDR3 reads CASSQGLAGVGYRYEQYF. CDR3 nucleotides: TGTGCCAGCAGCCAGGGACTAGCGGGAGTTGGCTACCGGTACGAGCAGTACTTC. J is TRBJ2-7 and V is TRBV7-9; 14 bases match TRBD2. The V gene's germline CDR1 is SEHNR and CDR2 FQNEAQ (reference sequence). Trimming at V came to 5 bases and at J to 4 bases, leaving 13 bases not matched to a gene. The CDR3 consists of 18 residues.

The rearrangement joins TRBV6-1 to TRBJ2-7; 7 bases align to TRBD1. Trimming at V came to 6 bases and at J to 3 bases, leaving 8 bases not matched to a gene. The CDR3 totals 14 residues. In germline, CDR1 is MNHNS, CDR2 SASEGT. The CDR3, as DNA: TGTGCCAGCAGCGGCGGACAGGACCTCTACGAGCAGTACTTC. It translates to CASSGGQDLYEQYF.

V is TRBV4-1 and J is TRBJ2-5; TRBD2 matches at 11 bases. The CDR3 runs to 17 residues. In germline, CDR1 is MGHRA, CDR2 YSYEKL. V lost 5 bases, J lost 4 bases, and 12 bases stayed unmatched. CDR3 residues: CASSFQSLAGGRETQYF. CDR3 nucleotide sequence: TGCGCCAGCAGCTTCCAATCGCTAGCGGGAGGCCGAGAGACCCAGTACTTC.

The CDR3, as DNA: TGTGCCAGCAGCTTGGCCCGGGTGGGGCCCAACAACACTGAAGCTTTCTTT. It is translated as CASSLARVGPNNTEAFF. The genes are TRBV7-9 and TRBJ1-1, with D maybe TRBD1 (5 bases). Trimming shortened V by 3 bases and J by 2 bases, and 19 bases separated the two germline ends. CDR3 length: 17 amino acids. The germline V gene encodes CDR1 SEHNR and CDR2 FQNEAQ (reference sequence).

V is TRBV5-4 and J is TRBJ1-2, with TRBD1 matching over 10 bases. CDR3 length: 16 amino acids. Trimming cost V 4 bases and J 0 bases; bases outside gene matches: 6. CDR1 is SGHNT, CDR2 YYREEE, per germline (reference sequence). The CDR3 DNA follows: TGTGCCAGCAGCGGTCCCGGGACAGGGGCTAACTATGGCTACACCTTC. Its protein product is CASSGPGTGANYGYTF.

The chain combines TRBV6-1 with TRBJ2-5; 8 bases fit TRBD1. The CDR3 has 16 amino acids. From germline, CDR1 is MNHNS and CDR2 SASEGT. V gave up 2 bases and J gave up 4 bases; unmatched junction bases: 9. CDR3 amino acids: CASSENPGGLVETQYF. As DNA, the CDR3 is TGTGCCAGCAGTGAAAACCCAGGGGGCCTTGTAGAGACCCAGTACTTC.

Remarks on this clone: This same CDR3 is encoded by further DNA sequences in the sample. This rearrangement joins TRBV28 to TRBJ2-7; perhaps TRBD2 as D (6 bases). The germline V and J ends were trimmed by 6 bases and 0 bases, with 9 bases remaining between them. The CDR3 has 13 amino acids. Looked up from germline, CDR1 is MDHEN and CDR2 is SYDVKM. The CDR3 sequence: CASRGGPSYEQYF. DNA for the CDR3: TGTGCCAGCAGGGGGGGTCCCTCCTACGAGCAGTACTTC.

The chain combines TRBV5-1 with TRBJ1-2; D remains unclear. V lost 1 base, J lost 7 bases, and 11 bases lay in between. The CDR3 consists of 13 residues. Germline CDR1 is SGHRS and CDR2 is YFSETQ. The CDR3 bases are TGCGCCAGCAGCTTGCGGCAGGAAAGTGGCTACACCTTC. This encodes CASSLRQESGYTF.

V usage is TRBV7-3 and J usage is TRBJ2-2; D may be TRBD1 (5 bases). The length of the CDR3 is 16 residues. From germline, CDR1 is SGHTA and CDR2 FQGTGA. The V gene lost 5 bases and the J gene lost 1 base, with 14 bases spanning the gap. The CDR3 bases are TGTGCCAGCAGCACTCCTCGTGGACAGAACACCGGGGAGCTGTTTTTT. Protein sequence: CASSTPRGQNTGELFF.

This clone was seen once. The chain couples TRBV10-3 to TRBJ1-3; 9 nucleotides agree with TRBD1. The germline V gene has CDR1 ENHRY and CDR2 SYGVKD. After removal of 4 bases from V and 3 bases from J, the junction contained 4 bases not matched to a gene. The CDR3 totals 15 residues. The CDR3 is CAISAGQGSGNTIYF. The CDR3 DNA reads TGTGCCATCAGTGCGGGACAGGGAAGTGGAAACACCATATATTTT.

The rearrangement uses TRBV11-2 and TRBJ2-2; 11 bases match TRBD2. The CDR3 contains 16 residues. The trim removed 4 bases at V and 1 base at J, leaving 2 bases unmatched. Germline V gene lookup returns CDR1 SGHAT and CDR2 FQNNGV. Here the CDR3 DNA reads TGTGCCAGCAGCTACGGACTAGCGGGGAACACCGGGGAGCTGTTTTTT. It translates to CASSYGLAGNTGELFF.

The genes are TRBV9 and TRBJ2-1; D is perhaps TRBD1 (5 bases). This CDR3 region has 16 residues. The ends were cut back, 0 bases at V and 0 bases at J, with 10 bases in the middle. Germline V gives CDR1 SGDLS, CDR2 YYNGEE. CDR3: CASSVEGHSSYNEQFF. In nucleotides, the CDR3 is TGTGCCAGCAGCGTAGAGGGGCATAGCTCCTACAATGAGCAGTTCTTC. Supplemented by reference TRBV9 and TRBJ2-1, the full variable domain reads DSGVTQTPKHLITATGQRVTLRCSPRSGDLSVYWYQQSLDQGLQFLIQYYNGEERAKGNILERFSAQQFPDLHSELNLSSLELGDSALYFCASSVEGHSSYNEQFFGPGTRLTVL.

About this clone: Other DNA sequences of this sample code for an identical CDR3. CDR3 in amino acids: CASSKGQGYEQYF. The DNA of the CDR3 is TGCGCCAGCAGCAAAGGACAGGGCTACGAGCAGTACTTC. This sequence joins TRBV5-1 and TRBJ2-7; 8 bases align to TRBD1. The CDR3 runs 13 residues. The germline gives CDR1 SGHRS, CDR2 YFSETQ. The V gene end was trimmed by 4 bases and the J gene end by 3 bases; junction bases not matched to a gene: 3.

The V gene is TRBV28, the J gene TRBJ2-7; 8 nucleotides line up with TRBD1. Germline CDR1 MDHEN, CDR2 SYDVKM. The CDR3 covers 15 residues. V shed 3 bases, J shed 2 bases, and the junction held 6 bases outside the gene matches. The CDR3 region is CASSFGRQGTYEQYF. In DNA, the CDR3 is TGTGCCAGCAGTTTCGGGAGACAGGGGACCTACGAGCAGTACTTC.

The V and J genes are TRBV19 and TRBJ1-1; D unresolved. Germline V gives CDR1 LNHDA, CDR2 SQIVND (reference sequence). Trimming removed 7 bases at V and 3 bases at J, with 21 bases between. CDR3 length: 16 residues. CDR3 sequence reads: CASNPRSGSQHTEAFF. Here the CDR3 DNA reads TGTGCCAGTAACCCCCGGTCGGGGAGTCAGCACACTGAAGCTTTCTTT.